This T cell receptor beta chain was documented in a study of blood T cells in healthy people across ages. This clonotype was seen only a few times. Through a sample-barcoded 5' primer and a J-beta primer mix, a second PCR was run for about 6 to 12 cycles. TCRdb reprocessed the 5' RACE reads via MiXCR and lists one record per CDR3 protein. The repertoire has roughly 1.9 million distinct CDR3 sequences, 30% to 40% of them found once; the top ten carry 23%. The V gene end was trimmed by 8 bases and the J gene end by 4 bases; junction bases not matched to a gene: 6. The CDR3 length is 14 residues. V gene TRBV12-3 or TRBV12-4 combines with J gene TRBJ2-2, with 8 positions matching TRBD1. The sequencing input was blood. The TCR comes from a human donor in good health. This CDR3 reads CASQTGVLTGELFF. DNA of the CDR3: TGTGCCAGCCAGACAGGGGTTCTCACCGGGGAGCTGTTTTTT.